Following are 4 T cell receptor beta chains from one sample sequenced in a study of PD-L1 blockade in urothelial cancer. Produced via immunoSEQ multiplex PCR; TCRdb's table is partial and in-frame only. This sample has some 60,000 clones, with about 86% found just once. The source material was PBMCs, sampled around atezolizumab (anti-PD-L1) treatment. These receptors were collected from a man between 50 and 59 years old with urothelial cancer.

The rearrangement joins TRBV5-5 to TRBJ2-4; 11 nucleotides match TRBD2. CDR1 SGHKS and CDR2 YYEKEE come from the germline V gene (reference sequence). This CDR3 region has 14 residues. The J segment lost 9 bases and the V segment lost 0 bases, leaving 2 bases of the junction unmatched. The CDR3 sequence is CASSLELAGAIQYF. The DNA for the CDR3 is TGTGCCAGCAGCTTGGAACTAGCGGGAGCCATTCAGTACTTC. The entire variable domain, with the rest obtained from reference TRBV5-5 and TRBJ2-4, is as follows: DAGVTQSPTHLIKTRGQQVTLRCSPISGHKSVSWYQQVLGQGPQFIFQYYEKEERGRGNFPDRFSARQFPNYSSELNVNALLLGDSALYLCASSLELAGAIQYFGAGTRLSVL.

The chain combines TRBV5-6 with TRBJ2-5, with 10 nucleotides matching TRBD2. The ends lost 1 base at V and 6 bases at J; junction bases unmatched: 15. Germline values: CDR1 SGHDT, CDR2 YYEEEE. The CDR3 is made up of 18 amino acids. Written as DNA, the CDR3 is TGTGCCAGCAGCTTGAGAAGCGGGAGGGCCATTACCGGGAAGACCCAGTACTTC. This codes for CASSLRSGRAITGKTQYF.

The rearrangement uses TRBV7-2 and TRBJ2-5, with TRBD2 matching over 8 bases. J was trimmed by 6 bases and V by 5 bases; bases with no gene match: 11. CDR1 and CDR2 (germline): SGHTA, FQGNSA. CDR3 length: 15 amino acids. The CDR3 region has the DNA TGTGCCAGCAGCACCCAGTCAGCGGGAGCCCAGACCCAGTACTTC. This codes for CASSTQSAGAQTQYF.

This clone has more than one count but fewer than ten. The chain is built from TRBV7-2 and TRBJ1-1; D possibly corresponds to TRBD1 (6 bases). CDR3 length: 14 residues. Between the trimmed V and J ends, which lost 5 bases and 1 base, there was a span of 11 bases. CDR1 SGHTA and CDR2 FQGNSA come from the germline V gene. CDR3 sequence: CASSQGPGNTEAFF. CDR3 bases: TGTGCCAGCAGCCAGGGGCCGGGGAACACTGAAGCTTTCTTT.